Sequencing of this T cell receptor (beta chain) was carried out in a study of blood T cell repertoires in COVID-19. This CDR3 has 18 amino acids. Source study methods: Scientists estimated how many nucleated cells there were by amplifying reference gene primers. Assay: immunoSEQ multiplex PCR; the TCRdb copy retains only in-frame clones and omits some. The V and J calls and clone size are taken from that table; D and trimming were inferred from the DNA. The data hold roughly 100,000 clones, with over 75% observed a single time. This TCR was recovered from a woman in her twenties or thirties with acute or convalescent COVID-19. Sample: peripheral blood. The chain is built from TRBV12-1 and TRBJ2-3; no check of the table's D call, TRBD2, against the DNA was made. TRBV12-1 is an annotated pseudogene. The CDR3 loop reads CASSLPPLAGGAGDTQYF. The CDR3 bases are TGTGCCAGCAGCCTTCCTCCTCTAGCGGGGGGGGCCGGAGATACGCAGTATTTT.